The clone carrying this T cell receptor (beta chain) was found many times. Its matching antigen is unknown. As for time point: sample taken at primary tumor resection. The approximately 67 donors had untreated early-stage non-small cell lung cancer. This sample is drawn from a study of spatial heterogeneity in lung cancer. Study observations and caveats: Tumor mutation counts were tracked by expanded intratumoral alpha and beta TCR counts.

The CDR3 sequence is 14 residues long. V was trimmed by 4 bases and J by 6 bases, leaving 13 bases between them. Per the germline V gene, CDR1 is SEHNR and CDR2 is FQNEAQ (reference sequence). TCRdb processed the 5' RACE reads anew with MiXCR; each CDR3 protein has one entry. Of some 16,000 distinct CDR3 sequences listed, approximately 7% are singletons. V is TRBV7-9 and J is TRBJ1-5; D gene uncertain. The clonotype comes from a female donor with early-stage non-small cell lung cancer. Sequences were derived from lung tumor tissue, sampled at surgery. The chain's CDR3 is CASSSITSGQPQHF. The CDR3 bases are TGTGCCAGCAGCTCCATAACTAGCGGTCAGCCCCAGCATTTT.